This TCR beta chain came from a study of regulatory and conventional T cells in RAG deficiency. V was shortened by 6 bases and J by 3 bases, with 8 bases between the two germline ends. CDR3 size: 12 residues. Germline V gives CDR1 SQVTM, CDR2 ANQGSEA. The repertoire was sequenced with immunoSEQ multiplex PCR; TCRdb's copy has only in-frame clones and lacks some. In the table there are tens of thousands of clones, approximately 90% of which are singletons. Blood CD4+ CD25-low CD127-high conventional T cells supplied the genomic DNA template. The study's findings and limits: Shannon entropy was markedly lower and Simpson indices higher in RAG-deficient patients than control T-cell subsets. Compared with controls, unique Treg TCR beta sequences dropped roughly 94-fold in Omenn syndrome and CID/AS. Patient subsets had shorter CDR3s; Omenn Treg-Tconv overlap exceeded 90%.

Regarding this clone: Its cognate antigen is unknown.

In addition, the sample was reused for a study of regulatory T cells. That source adds: The primer mix had 52 TRBV and 13 TRBJ primers. Patient repertoires had restricted TRB V-J pairs and skewed V and J usage, most in Tregs.

The sequence was collected from a human donor in good health. The rearrangement links TRBV29-1 to TRBJ1-4; perhaps TRBD1 as D (6 bases). The specimen sequenced was CD4+ effector T cells sorted from blood. For the CDR3, the DNA is TGCAGCGTACAGGGCCCTAATGAAAAACTGTTTTTT. Translated: CSVQGPNEKLFF.